The next 32 T cell receptor beta chains were all read from a single sample in a study of cytomegalovirus exposure and HLA in healthy donors. The PCR employed 60 Vbeta primers together with 13 Jbeta primers. Measured with immunoSEQ multiplex PCR; TCRdb has only the in-frame clones, and not every one. Among some 150,000 clones, around 82% were seen once, and the ten largest hold 5% to 7.5%. Sequencing was carried out using PBMCs. Receptor source: a woman aged 45-65 years in good health and CMV-seropositive.

The chain carries TRBV15 and TRBJ2-7; 9 positions match TRBD1. The CDR3 spans 16 residues. V lost 5 bases to trimming and J lost 3 bases; unmatched junction nucleotides: 11. Germline V lookup: CDR1 LNHNV, CDR2 YYDKDF (reference sequence). CDR3 nucleotides: TGTGCCACCAGCCCGGGACAGGGCGGGGGTTTCTACGAGCAGTACTTC. It codes for CATSPGQGGGFYEQYF.

The CDR3 spells CASSTGGNSPLHF. The CDR3 DNA reads as TGCGCCAGCAGTACAGGGGGTAATTCACCCCTCCACTTT. The chain links TRBV23-1 to TRBJ1-6; TRBD1 matches 8 bases. TRBV23-1 is noted as an ORF with a role that remains uncertain. The CDR3 sequence is 13 residues long. J lost 6 bases, V lost 5 bases, and 0 bases had no gene match.

The J gene is TRBJ2-7, the V gene TRBV18; D gene unclear. With 6 bases removed from V and 0 bases from J, the gap between germline ends came to 12 bases. The CDR3 runs 14 residues. Germline V lookup: CDR1 KGHSH, CDR2 LQKENI. CDR3 sequence (DNA): TGTGCCAGCTCCTTGCAAAGGAGCTCCTACGAGCAGTACTTC. Residues: CASSLQRSSYEQYF.

V gene TRBV6-6 combines with J gene TRBJ2-4; 9 bases are shared with TRBD1. Germline lookup yields CDR1 MNHNY and CDR2 SVGAGI (reference sequence). Germline trimming cut 5 bases from V and 0 bases from J; bases unmatched to any gene: 2. CDR3 length: 15 amino acids. CDR3 amino acids: CASSTGGLAKNIQYF. The CDR3 coding sequence is TGTGCCAGCAGTACAGGGGGCTTAGCCAAAAACATTCAGTACTTC.

The CDR3 sequence is CASSLRGLATHNEQFF. CDR3 bases: TGTGCCAGCAGCTTGAGAGGTCTAGCGACCCACAATGAGCAGTTCTTC. The chain combines TRBV5-6 with TRBJ2-1; D possibly corresponds to TRBD2 (6 bases). CDR3 length: 16 amino acids. Trimming stripped 1 base from V and 5 bases from J, with 16 bases between. Germline loops: CDR1 SGHDT, CDR2 YYEEEE.

This chain links TRBV12-5 with TRBJ2-7; tentatively, D is TRBD1 (5 bases). Germline V gene lookup returns CDR1 LGHNT and CDR2 FRNRAP. This CDR3 spans 15 amino acids. The V and J ends lost 6 bases and 0 bases respectively, with 15 bases between them. CDR3 nucleotides: TGTGCTAGTGGCGACGACAGCTCGAGCTCCTACGAGCAGTACTTC. Translation gives CASGDDSSSSYEQYF.

This clone was recorded a few times. The V gene is TRBV19, the J gene TRBJ2-1, with 12 bases matching TRBD1. CDR1 and CDR2 from the germline V gene are LNHDA and SQIVND (reference sequence). The CDR3 is 13 amino acids. The ends lost 3 bases at V and 13 bases at J; junction bases unmatched: 4. CDR3 sequence (DNA): TGTGCCAGTAGTATCGGGGGACAGGGGGCTCAGTTCTTC. Translating gives CASSIGGQGAQFF.

Notes on this clone: Relative to the germline gene, one junction end is altered; a read error may explain this. V usage is TRBV7-9 and J usage is TRBJ2-7; TRBD1 agrees at 9 bases. The germline gives CDR1 SEHNR, CDR2 FQNEAQ (reference sequence). CDR3 length: 15 residues. The CDR3 sequence: CSSSFFGTGKDEQYF. CDR3 coding DNA: TGTTCCAGCAGCTTTTTTGGGACAGGGAAGGACGAGCAGTACTTC.

This clone has only a few counts. V and J are TRBV5-1 and TRBJ2-7; tentatively, D is TRBD1 (6 bases). Germline assignment: CDR1 SGHRS and CDR2 YFSETQ. The CDR3 extends over 16 amino acids. Trimming stripped 0 bases from V and 3 bases from J, with 16 bases between. CDR3 residues: CASSLGERTALYEQYF. For the CDR3, the DNA is TGCGCCAGCAGCTTGGGGGAACGGACAGCGCTCTACGAGCAGTACTTC.

This chain links TRBV7-9 with TRBJ2-1; a possible D gene is TRBD2 (6 bases). CDR1 SEHNR and CDR2 FQNEAQ come from the germline V gene (reference sequence). The CDR3 is 14 amino acids. V lost 1 base and J 9 bases, leaving 13 bases between the germline ends. CDR3 coding DNA: TGTGCCAGCAGCTTAGAAGCGGAGGGAGGTGAGCAGTTCTTC. Its translation is CASSLEAEGGEQFF.

This clone was seen more than once but under ten times. V and J are TRBV2 and TRBJ1-2, with 11 bases that match TRBD1. V lost 3 bases and J lost 4; bases outside the gene matches: 1. The CDR3 covers 14 residues. Germline V gene sequence: CDR1 SNHLY, CDR2 FYNNEI. The CDR3: CASSEDRGLYGYTF. The CDR3 DNA reads TGTGCCAGCAGTGAGGACAGGGGGCTCTATGGCTACACCTTC.

The rearrangement joins TRBV7-9 to TRBJ2-1, with 14 bases matching TRBD2. CDR1 and CDR2 (germline): SEHNR, FQNEAQ (reference sequence). This CDR3 has 14 amino acids. The trim removed 6 bases at V and 10 bases at J, leaving 5 bases unmatched. CDR3 nucleotides: TGTGCCAGCAGGACTAGCGGGGGGGCTAGCGAGCAGTTCTTC. This codes for CASRTSGGASEQFF.

The V call is TRBV9, the J call TRBJ1-2, with D unresolved. This CDR3 is built from 13 residues. Germline V gene sequence: CDR1 SGDLS, CDR2 YYNGEE. Trimming left V 8 bases short and J 4 bases short, with 15 bases between. The DNA of the CDR3 is TGTGCCAGTGGAGAGCAGCAGTTCTATGGCTACACCTTC. Its translation is CASGEQQFYGYTF. Using reference TRBV9 and TRBJ1-2 for the parts outside the CDR3, the full variable domain is DSGVTQTPKHLITATGQRVTLRCSPRSGDLSVYWYQQSLDQGLQFLIQYYNGEERAKGNILERFSAQQFPDLHSELNLSSLELGDSALYFCASGEQQFYGYTFGSGTRLTVV.

This chain uses TRBV28 with TRBJ1-2, with D uncertain. Trimming stripped 4 bases from V and 2 bases from J, with 5 bases between. The germline V gene has CDR1 MDHEN and CDR2 SYDVKM. The CDR3 runs 12 residues. The DNA for the CDR3 is TGTGCCAGCAGTTCGGGGAACTATGGCTACACCTTC. Translating gives CASSSGNYGYTF.

With regard to this clone: At one end the junction does not follow the germline gene, possibly because of a read error. The chain is built from TRBV28 and TRBJ2-7; D uncertain. Germline V gene lookup returns CDR1 MDHEN and CDR2 SYDVKM. The CDR3 loop spans 15 amino acids. The CDR3 protein is CASSPPEVVSHEQYF. The CDR3 bases are TGTGCCAGCAGTCCCCCCGAGGTAGTCTCCCACGAGCAGTACTTC.

CDR3 sequence (DNA): TGTGCCAGCAGCCATACTGGGACAGCTGAAGCTTTCTTT. It yields the protein CASSHTGTAEAFF. This sequence joins TRBV4-2 and TRBJ1-1; 7 positions match TRBD1. This CDR3 spans 13 amino acids. The germline V gene encodes CDR1 LGHNA and CDR2 YNFKEQ. V gave up 3 bases and J gave up 6 bases; unmatched junction bases: 4.

The genes are TRBV30 and TRBJ2-7, with TRBD1 matching 11 bases. V trimming: 7 bases; J trimming: 4 bases; junction bases outside the gene matches: 9. The CDR3 length is 14 residues. Germline values: CDR1 GTSNPN, CDR2 SVGIG (reference sequence). Here the CDR3 reads CALQRRDRGYEQYF. The CDR3 DNA is TGTGCCTTACAGAGACGGGACAGGGGGTACGAGCAGTACTTC.

The chain is built from TRBV6-6 and TRBJ1-1; D remains ambiguous. Germline V gene lookup returns CDR1 MNHNY and CDR2 SVGAGI (reference sequence). This CDR3 has 13 residues. The V and J ends lost 11 bases and 0 bases respectively, with 13 bases between them. CDR3 protein: CAATREMNTEAFF. The CDR3 nucleotides read TGTGCCGCAACTAGGGAAATGAACACTGAAGCTTTCTTT.

About this clone itself: The junction departs from the called germline gene at one end, perhaps through a read error. Other nucleotide sequences from this sample produce the same CDR3. The rearrangement links TRBV7-9 to TRBJ2-7; 9 bases fit TRBD2. Germline V gives CDR1 SEHNR, CDR2 FQNEAQ (reference sequence). This CDR3 is built from 14 residues. CDR3 residues: CASSLAGSSYEQYF. CDR3 nucleotide sequence: TGTGCCAGCAGCCTAGCGGGGAGCTCCTACGAGCAGTACTTC.

This chain joins TRBV18 and TRBJ2-3; D possibly corresponds to TRBD1 (6 bases). This CDR3 contains 16 residues. Trimming left V 3 bases short and J 3 bases short, with 16 bases between. In germline, CDR1 is KGHSH, CDR2 LQKENI. In DNA, the CDR3 is TGTGCCAGCTCACCGTCTCCCCAGGGGCTTACAGATACGCAGTATTTT. Amino acids: CASSPSPQGLTDTQYF. The whole variable domain, filled in from reference TRBV18 and TRBJ2-3, reads NAGVMQNPRHLVRRRGQEARLRCSPMKGHSHVYWYRQLPEEGLKFMVYLQKENIIDESGMPKERFSAEFPKEGPSILRIQQVVRGDSAAYFCASSPSPQGLTDTQYFGPGTRLTVL.

The chain uses TRBV7-6 and TRBJ2-7, with D maybe TRBD2 (7 bases). Germline assignment: CDR1 SGHVS and CDR2 FNYEAQ. This CDR3 has 15 residues. V lost 5 bases and J lost 7, with 21 bases in between. CDR3 in amino acids: CASSQSEGGFREQYF. CDR3 coding DNA: TGTGCCAGCAGCCAGTCCGAGGGGGGGTTCAGGGAGCAGTACTTC.

The rearrangement links TRBV11-3 to TRBJ2-1, with TRBD1 as a possible D gene (6 bases). V was clipped by 1 base and J by 6 bases, with 10 bases between them. The CDR3 totals 14 residues. Germline loops: CDR1 SGHNT, CDR2 YENEEA. This CDR3 is CASSLGPGVNEQFF. The CDR3 DNA reads TGTGCCAGCAGCTTAGGCCCAGGGGTCAATGAGCAGTTCTTC.

The chain carries TRBV5-1 and TRBJ2-5, with D perhaps matching TRBD1 (5 bases). Trimming removed 0 bases from V and 5 bases from J, with 5 bases in between. This CDR3 has 12 residues. The germline gives CDR1 SGHRS, CDR2 YFSETQ. CDR3 residues: CASSLEGETQYF. The CDR3 DNA follows: TGCGCCAGCAGCTTGGAGGGGGAGACCCAGTACTTC.

This chain uses TRBV6-1 with TRBJ2-3; a weak D match, TRBD1 (5 bases). The CDR3 has 14 residues. Germline lookup yields CDR1 MNHNS and CDR2 SASEGT. Deletions cut 9 bases from V and 2 bases from J, with 15 bases between. The CDR3 sequence: CASRRQWNTDTQYF. The CDR3 nucleotides are TGTGCCAGTCGTAGACAGTGGAACACAGATACGCAGTATTTT.

DNA for the CDR3: TGTGCCAGTAGTATAAGGATCAGGGGTGGCTACACCTTC. This gives the protein CASSIRIRGGYTF. V and J are TRBV19 and TRBJ1-2; D may be TRBD1 (6 bases). The length of the CDR3 is 13 residues. Germline values: CDR1 LNHDA, CDR2 SQIVND (reference sequence). With 2 bases removed from V and 7 bases from J, the gap between germline ends came to 11 bases.

The chain has TRBV5-4 and TRBJ2-3; 10 positions match TRBD2. CDR1 is SGHNT and CDR2 is YYREEE in the germline V gene (reference sequence). The CDR3 is 15 residues long. The V and J ends lost 3 bases and 4 bases, in that order; junction bases with no gene match: 5. The CDR3 coding sequence is TGTGCCAGCAGCTCGAAGCGGGGGGGCGCAGATACGCAGTATTTT. Translation gives CASSSKRGGADTQYF.

This clone was seen a handful of times. The chain is built from TRBV6-5 and TRBJ2-3, with D possibly TRBD1 on 5 matching bases. CDR1 and CDR2 from the germline V gene are MNHEY and SVGAGI. Trimming removed 2 bases at V and 5 bases at J, with 11 bases between. This CDR3 has 14 residues. The chain's CDR3 is CASSYDRGRDTQYF. In nucleotides, the CDR3 is TGTGCCAGCAGTTACGATAGGGGCAGAGATACGCAGTATTTT.

The chain links TRBV5-6 to TRBJ1-4; D might be TRBD1 (6 bases). Germline V CDR1 and CDR2: SGHDT, YYEEEE. V was trimmed by 0 bases and J by 3 bases, leaving 6 bases between them. The CDR3 contains 14 residues. The CDR3 DNA follows: TGTGCCAGCAGCTTGGGGACAGCTAATGAAAAACTGTTTTTT. This sequence encodes CASSLGTANEKLFF.

The gene calls are TRBV6-1 and TRBJ1-2; 7 nucleotides agree with TRBD1. The CDR3 has 14 amino acids. The germline CDR1 and CDR2 sequences are MNHNS and SASEGT. V shed 3 bases and J 3 bases; nucleotides not matched to a gene: 4. The CDR3 loop reads CASSEERGHYGYTF. As DNA, the CDR3 is TGTGCCAGCAGTGAGGAAAGGGGGCACTATGGCTACACCTTC.

This sequence joins TRBV6-7 and TRBJ2-1, with 8 positions matching TRBD1. TRBV6-7 is marked as an open reading frame, function uncertain. V trimming: 0 bases; J trimming: 3 bases; junction bases outside the gene matches: 16. CDR3 length equals 20 residues. CDR3 sequence reads: CASSYSNNTGQGGRYNEQFF. The CDR3 bases are TGTGCCAGCAGTTACTCGAACAATACAGGACAGGGAGGCCGCTACAATGAGCAGTTCTTC.

This chain links TRBV5-8 with TRBJ1-1; D possibly corresponds to TRBD1 (5 bases). CDR1 and CDR2 (germline): SGHTS, YDEGEE. The CDR3 length is 15 residues. V was clipped by 5 bases and J by 5 bases, with 19 bases between them. Here the CDR3 reads CASRPRWQGGTEAFF. DNA for the CDR3: TGTGCCAGCAGGCCACGGTGGCAGGGCGGTACTGAAGCTTTCTTT.

The rearrangement joins TRBV13 to TRBJ1-2, with D uncertain. V lost 0 bases and J lost 8, with 10 bases in between. CDR1 PRHDT and CDR2 FYEKMQ come from the germline V gene (reference sequence). There are 13 residues in the CDR3. The DNA of the CDR3 is TGTGCCAGCAGCTTAGGCCCCAAGGAGGGCTACACCTTC. This translates into CASSLGPKEGYTF.